Each of the 32 T cell receptor beta chains below was sequenced from the same sample in a study of OX40 agonist ivuxolimab in advanced cancers. Using immunoSEQ multiplex PCR, the repertoire was profiled, and TCRdb retains in-frame clones only, with some absent. The data contain about 110,000 clones, approximately 90% of them singletons. The specimen comprised CD4+ or CD8+ T cells sorted from blood, sampled in a trial of the OX40 agonist ivuxolimab. These TCRs come from an adult with an advanced solid tumor such as melanoma, head and neck, liver or kidney cancer.

The rearrangement joins TRBV6-1 to TRBJ2-2, with 7 bases fitting TRBD1. The junction had 4 bases not matched to a gene; V was cut back by 6 bases and J by 0 bases. The CDR3 totals 15 residues. Germline CDR1 and CDR2: MNHNS and SASEGT. CDR3 in amino acids: CASRPGTANTGELFF. The CDR3, as DNA: TGTGCCAGCAGACCCGGGACAGCGAACACCGGGGAGCTGTTTTTT.

This clone was found once. V is TRBV6-5 and J is TRBJ2-7; 10 nucleotides align to TRBD2. V was clipped by 5 bases and J by 4 bases; unmatched bases: 5. This CDR3 is built from 14 residues. From germline, CDR1 is MNHEY and CDR2 SVGAGI. The CDR3 reads CASSTGTSAYEQYF. CDR3 nucleotides: TGTGCCAGCAGTACCGGGACTAGCGCTTACGAGCAGTACTTC.

The rearrangement uses TRBV5-1 and TRBJ2-1, with 12 nucleotides matching TRBD2. The CDR3 is 19 residues long. Germline assignment: CDR1 SGHRS and CDR2 YFSETQ. After removal of 6 bases from V and 5 bases from J, the junction contained 18 bases not matched to a gene. In DNA form, the CDR3 reads TGCGCCAGCACCCCAAGGACTAGCGGGACCCCTGAGGGGGACAATGAGCAGTTCTTC. Its protein is CASTPRTSGTPEGDNEQFF.

The CDR3: CATTDSTEAFF. The CDR3 DNA follows: TGTGCCACTACGGACAGCACTGAAGCTTTCTTT. V gene TRBV11-3 combines with J gene TRBJ1-1, with D maybe TRBD1 (6 bases). The germline gives CDR1 SGHNT, CDR2 YENEEA. V was clipped by 10 bases and J by 4 bases, with 10 bases between them. CDR3 size: 11 residues.

The chain recombines TRBV2 with TRBJ2-7; possible D gene TRBD1, 6 bases. Germline V CDR1 and CDR2: SNHLY, FYNNEI. The CDR3 spans 12 residues. Trimming pared 4 bases from V and 6 bases from J, leaving 10 bases between. The CDR3 region has the DNA TGTGCCAGCAGTGGCAGGGGCGTCGAGCAGTACTTC. It specifies CASSGRGVEQYF.

V and J are TRBV28 and TRBJ2-2; 8 bases fit TRBD1. The CDR3 covers 16 residues. Per germline, CDR1 MDHEN and CDR2 SYDVKM. Trimming at V came to 4 bases and at J to 0 bases, leaving 4 bases not matched to a gene. CDR3 region: CASSWGTGANTGELFF. DNA for the CDR3: TGTGCCAGCAGTTGGGGGACAGGAGCGAACACCGGGGAGCTGTTTTTT. Full variable domain (rest looked up from reference TRBV28 and TRBJ2-2): DVKVTQSSRYLVKRTGEKVFLECVQDMDHENMFWYRQDPGLGLRLIYFSYDVKMKEKGDIPEGYSVSREKKERFSLILESASTNQTSMYLCASSWGTGANTGELFFGEGSRLTVL.

The chain carries TRBV11-3 and TRBJ2-3, with TRBD2 matching over 8 bases. The V segment lost 1 base and the J segment 5 bases; nucleotides outside the gene matches: 5. The germline gives CDR1 SGHNT, CDR2 YENEEA. CDR3 length: 15 residues. The CDR3 here is CASSLGGGPGDTQYF. The CDR3 DNA reads TGTGCCAGCAGCTTAGGCGGGGGGCCGGGAGATACGCAGTATTTT.

CDR3 region: CASSATPGRNEQFF. Written as DNA, the CDR3 is TGTGCCAGCAGCGCAACACCCGGTAGGAATGAGCAGTTCTTC. The V call is TRBV5-4, the J call TRBJ2-1; D not certain. The CDR3 runs to 14 residues. V was pared by 4 bases and J by 7 bases, with 15 bases between. Germline loops: CDR1 SGHNT, CDR2 YYREEE (reference sequence). Together with reference TRBV5-4 and TRBJ2-1, the CDR3 gives the full variable domain: ETGVTQSPTHLIKTRGQQVTLRCSSQSGHNTVSWYQQALGQGPQFIFQYYREEENGRGNFPPRFSGLQFPNYSSELNVNALELDDSALYLCASSATPGRNEQFFGPGTRLTVL.

This chain joins TRBV6-5 and TRBJ1-5; 9 bases map to TRBD1. This CDR3 spans 14 amino acids. V gave up 6 bases and J gave up 5 bases; unmatched junction bases: 5. The V gene's germline CDR1 is MNHEY and CDR2 SVGAGI. CDR3 sequence (DNA): TGTGCCAGCAGCAACCGGGACAGGGATCAGCCCCAGCATTTT. Its translation is CASSNRDRDQPQHF.

The V call is TRBV7-9, the J call TRBJ2-7; 8 bases map to TRBD1. The CDR3 has 13 residues. J was trimmed by 8 bases and V by 6 bases; bases with no gene match: 9. Germline lookup yields CDR1 SEHNR and CDR2 FQNEAQ (reference sequence). CDR3 in amino acids: CASRPGQGMKQYF. The DNA of the CDR3 is TGTGCCAGCAGGCCCGGACAGGGTATGAAGCAGTACTTC.

In DNA, the CDR3 is TGCGCCAGCAGTGAGTCGGGCCAGGAGTCGAGTGGCTACACCTTC. It codes for CASSESGQESSGYTF. The V and J genes are TRBV10-2 and TRBJ1-2; D ambiguous. This CDR3 comprises 15 residues. Germline V gives CDR1 WSHSY, CDR2 SAAADI. V was trimmed by 0 bases and J by 7 bases, leaving 15 bases between them.

This clone was detected only a few times. One end of the junction fails to match germline, which may point to a read error. The chain has TRBV9 and TRBJ1-1; maybe TRBD1 (6 bases). CDR1 is SGDLS and CDR2 is YYNGEE in the germline V gene. This CDR3 is 15 amino acids long. The chain's CDR3 is CASNVTQGSCTEAFF. As DNA, the CDR3 is TGTGCCAGCAACGTAACACAGGGCTCTTGTACTGAAGCTTTCTTT. The variable domain in full, completed from reference TRBV9 and TRBJ1-1, reads DSGVTQTPKHLITATGQRVTLRCSPRSGDLSVYWYQQSLDQGLQFLIQYYNGEERAKGNILERFSAQQFPDLHSELNLSSLELGDSALYFCASNVTQGSCTEAFFGQGTRLTVV.

In DNA, the CDR3 is TGCGCCAGCAGCCAAGAGGGGACTAGCGGGAGTCTCGACGAGCAGTACTTC. Translating gives CASSQEGTSGSLDEQYF. V usage is TRBV4-1 and J usage is TRBJ2-7; 14 nucleotides agree with TRBD2. V was pared by 0 bases and J by 5 bases, with 6 bases of the junction left unmatched. Germline V lookup: CDR1 MGHRA, CDR2 YSYEKL. There are 17 residues in the CDR3.

This clone was seen just once. The chain combines TRBV5-4 with TRBJ1-6, with a tentative D call TRBD1 (6 bases). The CDR3 runs 16 residues. V was cut by 0 bases and J by 6 bases, with 13 bases left in between. Germline V gene data show CDR1 as SGHNT and CDR2 as YYREEE (reference sequence). The CDR3 reads CASSLGGGGPNSPLHF. In DNA, the CDR3 is TGTGCCAGCAGCTTGGGCGGGGGGGGCCCTAATTCACCCCTCCACTTT.

The rearrangement links TRBV6-1 to TRBJ2-1, with a possible D match to TRBD1 (5 bases). The CDR3 runs 15 residues. V lost 4 bases and J 0 bases, leaving 10 bases between the germline ends. Germline assignment: CDR1 MNHNS and CDR2 SASEGT. In DNA form, the CDR3 reads TGTGCCAGCAGTGCGACAGCTAGCTCCTACAATGAGCAGTTCTTC. As protein: CASSATASSYNEQFF.

The chain has TRBV4-1 and TRBJ2-1; 7 positions agree with TRBD2. The CDR3 length is 16 residues. Per the germline V gene, CDR1 is MGHRA and CDR2 is YSYEKL. Trimming took 1 base from V and 3 from J; bases not matched to a gene: 6. The CDR3: CASSQVGLAVYNEQFF. For the CDR3, the DNA is TGCGCCAGCAGCCAAGTAGGCCTAGCGGTCTACAATGAGCAGTTCTTC.

The CDR3 sequence is CAWSVSASYQPQHF. In nucleotides, the CDR3 is TGTGCCTGGAGTGTAAGCGCCAGTTATCAGCCCCAGCATTTT. The V and J genes are TRBV30 and TRBJ1-5; unclear D gene. V lost 0 bases to trimming and J lost 5 bases, with 11 bases between them. Germline V gene sequence: CDR1 GTSNPN, CDR2 SVGIG (reference sequence). The CDR3 spans 14 residues.

The rearrangement links TRBV20-1 to TRBJ1-3; D is undetermined. Germline-derived CDR1 and CDR2 are DFQATT and SNEGSKA (reference sequence). The CDR3 is made up of 11 amino acids. Trimming took 5 bases from V and 8 from J, leaving 10 bases between them. The CDR3 DNA is TGCAGTGCTCCCGATCTCTACACCATATATTTT. Protein sequence: CSAPDLYTIYF.

The chain recombines TRBV19 with TRBJ2-7, with 7 bases that match TRBD2. Germline CDR1 reads LNHDA; CDR2 reads SQIVND (reference sequence). Trimming at V came to 5 bases and at J to 5 bases, leaving 12 bases not matched to a gene. The CDR3 consists of 15 residues. Written as DNA, the CDR3 is TGTGCCAGTAGTCCCCCCTGGGGAGGGCGGGACGAGCAGTACTTC. Translation: CASSPPWGGRDEQYF.

This chain joins TRBV30 and TRBJ1-5, with D unresolved. Germline-derived CDR1 and CDR2 are GTSNPN and SVGIG (reference sequence). The CDR3 has 13 residues. V was trimmed by 2 bases and J by 1 base, leaving 6 bases between them. This CDR3 is CAWSLQSNQPQHF. CDR3 sequence (DNA): TGTGCCTGGAGTTTGCAAAGCAATCAGCCCCAGCATTTT.

The CDR3 loop is CATGTLLALYEQYF. CDR3 DNA: TGTGCCACAGGCACTTTACTAGCGCTTTACGAGCAGTACTTC. The V call is TRBV6-1, the J call TRBJ2-7; the match to TRBD2 covers 7 bases. The V gene end was trimmed by 10 bases and the J gene end by 4 bases; junction bases not matched to a gene: 13. This CDR3 contains 14 residues. In germline, CDR1 is MNHNS, CDR2 SASEGT.

This clone was observed a few times. The chain combines TRBV30 with TRBJ1-6, with no clear D. The V end lost 5 bases, the J end lost 7 bases, and 15 bases lay between the germline ends. This CDR3 contains 14 residues. CDR1 is GTSNPN, CDR2 SVGIG, per germline (reference sequence). The CDR3: CAWRRWAENSPLHF. The CDR3 DNA sequence: TGTGCCTGGCGAAGGTGGGCCGAAAATTCACCCCTCCACTTT. The full variable domain, rest sourced from reference TRBV30 and TRBJ1-6, is SQTIHQWPATLVQPVGSPLSLECTVEGTSNPNLYWYRQAAGRGLQLLFYSVGIGQISSEVPQNLSASRPQDRQFILSSKKLLLSDSGFYLCAWRRWAENSPLHFGNGTRLTVT.

V usage is TRBV6-5 and J usage is TRBJ1-1; D is ambiguous. Trimming took 0 bases from V and 1 from J, leaving 6 bases between them. This CDR3 spans 14 amino acids. Germline V gene data show CDR1 as MNHEY and CDR2 as SVGAGI. CDR3 amino acids: CASSYSGRNTEAFF. The CDR3 DNA reads TGTGCCAGCAGTTACTCCGGTAGGAACACTGAAGCTTTCTTT.

This clone was detected only once. This chain links TRBV11-1 with TRBJ1-6; TRBD1 matches 9 bases. Germline loops: CDR1 SGHAT, CDR2 FQDESV (reference sequence). CDR3 length: 15 residues. V was clipped by 5 bases and J by 10 bases; unmatched bases: 9. This CDR3 is CASSTGQGFYSPLHF. CDR3 bases: TGTGCCAGCAGCACAGGACAGGGGTTCTACTCACCCCTCCACTTT.

The chain employs TRBV7-3 and TRBJ2-2; no clear D. Germline V lookup: CDR1 SGHTA, CDR2 FQGTGA. Trimming cost V 2 bases and J 2 bases, with 6 bases left between them. The length of the CDR3 is 14 residues. Here the CDR3 reads CASSLLLNTGELFF. The CDR3 nucleotides read TGTGCCAGCAGCTTACTGCTTAACACCGGGGAGCTGTTTTTT.

The rearrangement uses TRBV5-1 and TRBJ2-1, with 7 bases fitting TRBD2. The germline V gene has CDR1 SGHRS and CDR2 YFSETQ. The CDR3 is made up of 13 amino acids. V lost 4 bases, J lost 12 bases, and 10 bases stayed unmatched. The CDR3 protein is CASSRLGRELQFF. For the CDR3, the DNA is TGCGCCAGCAGCCGATTGGGGCGGGAGTTGCAGTTCTTC. The full variable domain, completed using reference TRBV5-1 and TRBJ2-1, is KAGVTQTPRYLIKTRGQQVTLSCSPISGHRSVSWYQQTPGQGLQFLFEYFSETQRNKGNFPGRFSGRQFSNSRSEMNVSTLELGDSALYLCASSRLGRELQFFGPGTRLTVL.

The rearrangement links TRBV4-1 to TRBJ1-5; the D is unclear. CDR1 MGHRA and CDR2 YSYEKL come from the germline V gene. With 0 bases removed from V and 5 bases from J, the gap between germline ends came to 11 bases. The CDR3 is 15 amino acids. The CDR3 is CASSQEFREDQPQHF. The CDR3 nucleotides read TGCGCCAGCAGCCAAGAATTCCGGGAGGATCAGCCCCAGCATTTT.

The rearrangement links TRBV11-3 to TRBJ2-7; D gene uncertain. This CDR3 has 12 residues. Deletions cut 5 bases from V and 4 bases from J, with 9 bases between. Germline V CDR1 and CDR2: SGHNT, YENEEA. CDR3 nucleotides: TGTGCCAGCAGCCACGATGGTTACGAGCAGTACTTC. Encoded protein: CASSHDGYEQYF.

This chain connects TRBV5-1 to TRBJ1-1; D perhaps matches TRBD1 (6 bases). The V and J ends lost 2 bases and 6 bases respectively, with 17 bases between them. The CDR3 has 15 residues. The V gene's germline CDR1 is SGHRS and CDR2 YFSETQ. CDR3 DNA: TGCGCCAGCAGCTTTTTGACAGGATCTAACTCTGAAGCTTTCTTT. Translation: CASSFLTGSNSEAFF.

The chain recombines TRBV30 with TRBJ1-5; possible D gene TRBD1, 5 bases. Germline lookup yields CDR1 GTSNPN and CDR2 SVGIG (reference sequence). There are 13 residues in the CDR3. Between the trimmed V and J ends, which lost 0 bases and 7 bases, there was a span of 10 bases. Here the CDR3 reads CAWSVGGDQPQHF. The CDR3 DNA reads as TGTGCCTGGAGTGTGGGGGGGGACCAGCCCCAGCATTTT.

J is TRBJ1-1 and V is TRBV19; maybe TRBD1 (5 bases). Trimming took 3 bases from V and 1 from J, leaving 21 bases between them. CDR1 and CDR2 (germline): LNHDA, SQIVND (reference sequence). The CDR3 has 18 residues. The CDR3 here is CASSIGFLEAGRNTEAFF. The CDR3 nucleotides are TGTGCCAGTAGTATTGGTTTTCTCGAGGCGGGGCGGAACACTGAAGCTTTCTTT.

This sequence joins TRBV2 and TRBJ2-4, with D possibly TRBD2 on 6 matching bases. V lost 3 bases to trimming and J lost 1 base, with 16 bases between them. The germline V gene has CDR1 SNHLY and CDR2 FYNNEI. The CDR3 loop spans 17 amino acids. The CDR3 bases are TGTGCCAGCAGTGAGGAGGGTCTCGGGAATGCCAAAAACATTCAGTACTTC. This codes for CASSEEGLGNAKNIQYF.